This entry lists 28 T cell receptor beta chains sequenced from one sample in a study of shared clonotypes between healthy human individuals. TCRdb keeps only in-frame clones here, not all; method: immunoSEQ multiplex PCR. In the table there are approximately 2.3 million clones, 85% to 95% of which are singletons. Material for sequencing was naive CD4+ T cells from PBMCs. The subset denotes: CD45RA+ positively selected. The receptors here all came from a man between 18 and 35 years old in good health. Some clones in this sample may be carry-over from other donors' samples.

The rearrangement uses TRBV5-1 and TRBJ2-1; tentative D call: TRBD2 (6 bases). The length of the CDR3 is 17 residues. Germline CDR1 and CDR2: SGHRS and YFSETQ. The V end lost 3 bases, the J end lost 4 bases, and 20 bases lay between the germline ends. The CDR3 region is CASSSSDRDSRYNEQFF. The CDR3 DNA sequence: TGCGCCAGCAGCTCAAGCGACCGGGACTCTAGATACAATGAGCAGTTCTTC.

The V and J genes are TRBV28 and TRBJ2-7, with 9 bases aligning to TRBD2. With V trimmed by 6 bases and J by 12 bases, 18 bases remained unmatched. Germline V gene data show CDR1 as MDHEN and CDR2 as SYDVKM. The CDR3 consists of 15 residues. The CDR3 DNA sequence: TGTGCCAGCAGCACCCCGACTAGCGGATCTCCGCGGGGGTACTTC. Its protein is CASSTPTSGSPRGYF.

This chain uses TRBV15 with TRBJ2-7; 7 nucleotides agree with TRBD1. The CDR3 has 14 residues. The J segment lost 9 bases and the V segment lost 1 base, leaving 9 bases of the junction unmatched. CDR1 is LNHNV, CDR2 YYDKDF, per germline (reference sequence). The CDR3 sequence: CATSRGSGGDGQYF. The DNA for the CDR3 is TGTGCCACCAGCAGAGGCTCAGGGGGAGACGGGCAGTACTTC.

The chain carries TRBV19 and TRBJ1-1; no reliable D call. Germline CDR1 LNHDA, CDR2 SQIVND (reference sequence). The CDR3 is made up of 13 amino acids. Trimming stripped 6 bases from V and 8 bases from J, with 16 bases between. The CDR3 bases are TGTGCCAGTAGCCTAACCGGCCGTCAAGAAGCTTTCTTT. This sequence encodes CASSLTGRQEAFF.

The sample holds one count of this clone. V and J are TRBV6-5 and TRBJ2-7; 9 bases line up with TRBD1. This CDR3 has 14 residues. Trimming took 6 bases from V and 2 from J; bases not matched to a gene: 5. Per germline, CDR1 MNHEY and CDR2 SVGAGI. This chain's CDR3 is CASSTGQGTYEQYF. The CDR3 DNA is TGTGCCAGCAGCACCGGACAGGGGACCTACGAGCAGTACTTC.

The chain employs TRBV5-6 and TRBJ1-2; D remains unclear. The CDR3 covers 15 residues. Trimming pared 2 bases from V and 8 bases from J, leaving 19 bases between. Germline CDR1 and CDR2: SGHDT and YYEEEE. CDR3 region: CASSLPSTEAGGYTF. For the CDR3, the DNA is TGTGCCAGCAGCTTACCATCCACAGAGGCTGGGGGCTACACCTTC. Based on the CDR3 plus reference TRBV5-6 and TRBJ1-2, the full variable domain is DAGVTQSPTHLIKTRGQQVTLRCSPKSGHDTVSWYQQALGQGPQFIFQYYEEEERQRGNFPDRFSGHQFPNYSSELNVNALLLGDSALYLCASSLPSTEAGGYTFGSGTRLTVV.

Remarks on this clone: Other DNA sequences in this specimen translate into the identical CDR3. The chain joins TRBV9 to TRBJ2-2; tentatively, D is TRBD2 (6 bases). Germline loops: CDR1 SGDLS, CDR2 YYNGEE. CDR3 size: 16 residues. The V end lost 4 bases, the J end lost 0 bases, and 13 bases lay between the germline ends. The CDR3 DNA reads as TGTGCCAGCAGCCCCCGTGGGGACTCGAACACCGGGGAGCTGTTTTTT. This encodes CASSPRGDSNTGELFF.

This chain uses TRBV18 with TRBJ2-1; TRBD2 might be the D (6 bases). Germline V lookup: CDR1 KGHSH, CDR2 LQKENI. The CDR3 contains 16 residues. The V end was cut by 3 bases, the J end by 0 bases, with 12 bases between. CDR3: CASSPRGAYSYNEQFF. CDR3 bases: TGTGCCAGCTCACCGCGGGGAGCTTACTCCTACAATGAGCAGTTCTTC.

V usage is TRBV9 and J usage is TRBJ1-2; D is possibly TRBD1 (6 bases). CDR3 size: 16 residues. Per germline, CDR1 SGDLS and CDR2 YYNGEE. V lost 6 bases, J lost 2 bases, and 20 bases lay in between. The CDR3 sequence: CASTRGGGNINYGYTF. The CDR3 DNA reads as TGTGCCAGCACCCGTGGGGGGGGCAATATAAACTATGGCTACACCTTC.

About this clone: This specimen includes other DNA sequences encoding the same CDR3. The gene calls are TRBV7-2 and TRBJ2-3, with 12 bases that match TRBD2. Germline assignment: CDR1 SGHTA and CDR2 FQGNSA. This CDR3 spans 17 amino acids. V was pared by 1 base and J by 1 base, with 3 bases of the junction left unmatched. The CDR3 sequence: CASSLGPSGRGTDTQYF. DNA of the CDR3: TGTGCCAGCAGCTTAGGGCCTAGCGGGAGGGGCACAGATACGCAGTATTTT.

V and J are TRBV28 and TRBJ2-7; no definite D call. Germline lookup yields CDR1 MDHEN and CDR2 SYDVKM. CDR3 length: 16 amino acids. The germline V and J ends were trimmed by 3 bases and 4 bases, with 19 bases remaining between them. DNA for the CDR3: TGTGCCAGCAGTTTCTCGAGTCAGGATTTCTCTTACGAGCAGTACTTC. Its protein is CASSFSSQDFSYEQYF.

Concerning this clone: At the DNA level, this CDR3 is encoded by other sequences in the same sample as well. The CDR3 region is CASSLGGNSYEQYF. CDR3 sequence (DNA): TGTGCCAGCAGCTTAGGTGGCAACTCCTACGAGCAGTACTTC. This chain connects TRBV7-2 to TRBJ2-7; no clear D gene. Trimming left V 1 base short and J 0 bases short, with 7 bases between. There are 14 residues in the CDR3. CDR1 and CDR2 (germline): SGHTA, FQGNSA.

The V and J genes are TRBV5-6 and TRBJ2-3; 13 nucleotides align to TRBD2. V lost 1 base and J lost 4; bases outside the gene matches: 9. This CDR3 is built from 18 residues. The germline gives CDR1 SGHDT, CDR2 YYEEEE. CDR3 sequence: CASSLRTSGGLRADTQYF. The CDR3 DNA reads TGTGCCAGCAGCTTGAGGACTAGCGGGGGATTAAGAGCAGATACGCAGTATTTT.

This clone was observed a single time. Within the sample, other DNA sequences also encode this same CDR3. V and J are TRBV19 and TRBJ1-2, with D unresolved. Germline V gives CDR1 LNHDA, CDR2 SQIVND (reference sequence). The germline V and J ends were trimmed by 3 bases and 0 bases, with 5 bases remaining between them. CDR3 length equals 13 residues. CDR3 nucleotide sequence: TGTGCCAGTAGTATTCGGGCTAACTATGGCTACACCTTC. The encoded protein is CASSIRANYGYTF.

This chain connects TRBV10-3 to TRBJ2-1, with D perhaps matching TRBD1 (5 bases). The CDR3 runs 16 residues. The germline gives CDR1 ENHRY, CDR2 SYGVKD. The V and J ends lost 0 bases and 5 bases respectively, with 14 bases between them. CDR3 protein: CAISESQRGGNNEQFF. In nucleotides, the CDR3 is TGTGCCATCAGTGAGTCTCAAAGGGGTGGGAACAATGAGCAGTTCTTC.

This chain links TRBV19 with TRBJ2-5; the match to TRBD2 covers 11 bases. The CDR3 runs to 16 residues. V lost 3 bases and J lost 0; bases outside the gene matches: 3. Per the germline V gene, CDR1 is LNHDA and CDR2 is SQIVND (reference sequence). CDR3 sequence: CASSIPSGGYQETQYF. In nucleotides, the CDR3 is TGTGCCAGTAGTATCCCTAGCGGGGGGTACCAAGAGACCCAGTACTTC.

The chain is built from TRBV30 and TRBJ2-7; D may be TRBD1 or TRBD2 (5 bases each). CDR1 and CDR2 from the germline V gene are GTSNPN and SVGIG (reference sequence). This CDR3 region has 15 residues. V was pared by 6 bases and J by 3 bases, with 21 bases between. CDR3 in DNA: TGTGCCTGTTTCAAAAAGGGACCTTCTTACTACGAGCAGTACTTC. Its protein product is CACFKKGPSYYEQYF. Full variable domain (missing parts from reference TRBV30 and TRBJ2-7): SQTIHQWPATLVQPVGSPLSLECTVEGTSNPNLYWYRQAAGRGLQLLFYSVGIGQISSEVPQNLSASRPQDRQFILSSKKLLLSDSGFYLCACFKKGPSYYEQYFGPGTRLTVT.

The chain couples TRBV21-1 to TRBJ2-1. TRBV21-1 is tagged as a pseudogene. The CDR3 extends over 17 amino acids. The CDR3: CASSKAYRAKGYNEQFF. The CDR3, as DNA: TGTGCCAGCAGCAAAGCATACCGGGCTAAGGGCTACAATGAGCAGTTCTTC.

The chain joins TRBV6-6 to TRBJ2-2; D uncertain. This CDR3 has 15 residues. CDR1 and CDR2 (germline): MNHNY, SVGAGI (reference sequence). The V end was cut by 1 base, the J end by 7 bases, with 13 bases between. CDR3 nucleotide sequence: TGTGCCAGCAGTTACTTTAACGTACCGGACGGGGAGCTGTTTTTT. It codes for CASSYFNVPDGELFF.

The chain links TRBV6-5 to TRBJ2-5; tentatively, D is TRBD2 (5 bases). Germline V gives CDR1 MNHEY, CDR2 SVGAGI. This CDR3 comprises 15 residues. Trimming cost V 0 bases and J 4 bases, with 12 bases left between them. The DNA for the CDR3 is TGTGCCAGCAGTTACTCATGGACTTTGGGAGAGACCCAGTACTTC. This sequence encodes CASSYSWTLGETQYF.

This chain links TRBV11-1 with TRBJ2-5, with 10 bases matching TRBD1. In germline, CDR1 is SGHAT, CDR2 FQDESV (reference sequence). Trimming took 4 bases from V and 3 from J; bases not matched to a gene: 8. The CDR3 spans 16 residues. CDR3 loop: CASSSETGGVEETQYF. DNA for the CDR3: TGTGCCAGCAGCTCCGAGACAGGGGGCGTGGAAGAGACCCAGTACTTC.

For this clone: The same CDR3 is also encoded by other DNA sequences in this sample. The CDR3 here is CASSPYNEQFF. In DNA, the CDR3 is TGTGCCAGCTCACCTTACAATGAGCAGTTCTTC. The chain is built from TRBV25-1 and TRBJ2-1; no reliable D call. Trimming took 8 bases from V and 4 from J, leaving 6 bases between them. This CDR3 is built from 11 residues. The germline V gene has CDR1 MGHDK and CDR2 SYGVNS.

A word on this clone: This CDR3 is also generated by other DNA sequences in the sample. V and J are TRBV15 and TRBJ2-7; unclear D gene. CDR1 LNHNV and CDR2 YYDKDF come from the germline V gene (reference sequence). V lost 0 bases, J lost 3 bases, and 6 bases lay in between. CDR3 length equals 13 residues. CDR3 residues: CATSRDLGYEQYF. DNA of the CDR3: TGTGCCACCAGCAGAGATTTAGGCTACGAGCAGTACTTC.

The CDR3 here is CASSNTEQLLFYNEQFF. As DNA, the CDR3 is TGCGCCAGCAGCAACACCGAACAGTTGCTTTTCTACAATGAGCAGTTCTTC. This sequence joins TRBV4-1 and TRBJ2-1; D not certain. CDR3 size: 17 residues. Germline values: CDR1 MGHRA, CDR2 YSYEKL. V lost 5 bases, J lost 3 bases, and 20 bases lay in between.

The gene calls are TRBV2 and TRBJ1-2; maybe TRBD1 (6 bases). Germline V gene data show CDR1 as SNHLY and CDR2 as FYNNEI. CDR3 length equals 13 residues. Trimming pared 5 bases from V and 4 bases from J, leaving 11 bases between. CDR3 sequence reads: CASSSGQTYGYTF. The CDR3 nucleotides are TGTGCCAGCAGTTCCGGACAGACCTATGGCTACACCTTC.

The chain has TRBV28 and TRBJ1-3; D unclear. V lost 3 bases, J lost 4 bases, and 7 bases lay in between. CDR1 MDHEN and CDR2 SYDVKM come from the germline V gene. There are 13 residues in the CDR3. CDR3 sequence reads: CASSLNAGNTIYF. The CDR3 DNA reads TGTGCCAGCAGTTTGAACGCGGGAAACACCATATATTTT.

This chain connects TRBV4-2 to TRBJ2-1; TRBD2 aligns across 11 bases. This CDR3 has 17 amino acids. With 0 bases clipped from V and 2 bases from J, the junction kept 3 bases outside the gene matches. Looked up from germline, CDR1 is LGHNA and CDR2 is YNFKEQ. The CDR3 nucleotides are TGTGCCAGCAGCCAAGAGGGGACTAGCGGTCCCTACAATGAGCAGTTCTTC. Residues: CASSQEGTSGPYNEQFF.

This chain joins TRBV6-5 and TRBJ1-1; D is perhaps TRBD1 (6 bases). Germline-derived CDR1 and CDR2 are MNHEY and SVGAGI. The CDR3 totals 16 residues. V was clipped by 2 bases and J by 0 bases, with 13 bases between them. CDR3 DNA: TGTGCCAGCAGTTACAGGGCGACAGGACTGAACACTGAAGCTTTCTTT. It translates to CASSYRATGLNTEAFF.